Reported below is one T cell receptor beta chain. Its cognate antigen is unknown. The CDR3 has 15 amino acids. Germline V lookup: CDR1 SGDLS, CDR2 YYNGEE. Trimming stripped 0 bases from V and 2 bases from J, with 9 bases between. TCR beta CDR3 regions were amplified from RNA transcripts. First-round RT-PCR targeting the TCR CDR3 was performed with the HTBI primer set. TCRdb recomputed calls from the multiplex PCR reads with MiXCR, one row per CDR3 protein. The sample records approximately 330,000 distinct CDR3 sequences, about 20% being singletons. These data originate in a study of T cells in Graves' hyperthyroidism and ophthalmopathy. General observations from the study: Most thyroid-expanded clonotypes above 0.001 were also found in blood.

Every diagnosis used clinical symptoms, serum thyroxine and TRAb, thyroid ultrasound and orbital computed tomography. The chain links TRBV9 to TRBJ1-3, with a tentative D call TRBD1 (5 bases). The sample comprised blood. This sequence was found in a woman aged 45-59 years with Graves' hyperthyroidism. CDR3 bases: TGTGCCAGCAGCGTAGCCGGGACTGCTGGAAACACCATATATTTT. Protein sequence: CASSVAGTAGNTIYF.